The present entry profiles one T cell receptor beta chain with its context. Its target is unknown. TCRdb reprocessed the 5' RACE reads via MiXCR and lists one record per CDR3 protein. Among about 540,000 distinct CDR3 sequences, 10% to 15% were seen once, and the ten largest hold approximately 7%. In germline, CDR1 is MGHRA, CDR2 YSYEKL. The CDR3 length is 15 residues. V gave up 4 bases and J gave up 6 bases, with 13 bases separating them. This sample was taken from a study of CD8 T cells in ankylosing spondylitis. Overall study findings and caveats: Peripheral blood samples showed relatively rare disease-linked clones, and these clones were CD8+. A motif in TCR beta, a set of seven to nine highly homologous variants, appeared characteristic of ankylosing spondylitis blood.

Sequenced material: blood, either unsorted or a sorted T cell fraction (not recorded which). The origin of this receptor is a male donor with ankylosing spondylitis. This rearrangement joins TRBV4-1 to TRBJ1-6; tentative D call: TRBD1 (5 bases). CDR3 sequence (DNA): TGCGCCAGCAGCCGAATCAGGGCGACTAATTCACCCCTCCACTTT. Translation: CASSRIRATNSPLHF.